These 21 T cell receptor beta chains came from one sample sequenced in a study of naive and memory T cell subsets. Both TRBC1 and TRBC2 were covered by a beta constant-region primer of two equimolar oligonucleotides. MiXCR was run by TCRdb on the UMI-ligation and nested PCR reads, yielding one entry per CDR3 protein. The sample carries roughly 91,000 distinct CDR3 sequences, roughly 13% recorded once. The sample was central memory CD4+ T cells from blood. The receptor set was obtained from a human donor in good health.

The chain combines TRBV5-1 with TRBJ2-3, with D perhaps TRBD2 (6 bases). Deletions cut 3 bases from V and 0 bases from J, with 8 bases between. Germline CDR1 and CDR2: SGHRS and YFSETQ. CDR3 size: 14 residues. CDR3 in amino acids: CASSSGASTDTQYF. The CDR3 nucleotides are TGCGCCAGCAGCTCGGGAGCTAGCACAGATACGCAGTATTTT. The entire variable domain, with the rest obtained from reference TRBV5-1 and TRBJ2-3, is as follows: KAGVTQTPRYLIKTRGQQVTLSCSPISGHRSVSWYQQTPGQGLQFLFEYFSETQRNKGNFPGRFSGRQFSNSRSEMNVSTLELGDSALYLCASSSGASTDTQYFGPGTRLTVL.

This clonotype has a count of ten or more. V gene TRBV20-1 combines with J gene TRBJ2-7; D unresolved. V was shortened by 2 bases and J by 2 bases, with 13 bases between the two germline ends. Germline values: CDR1 DFQATT, CDR2 SNEGSKA (reference sequence). The CDR3 runs 14 residues. For the CDR3, the DNA is TGCAGTGCTAGATGGGTGCGCAGACCCTACGAGCAGTACTTC. This gives the protein CSARWVRRPYEQYF.

Only a few counts were recorded for this clonotype. This chain joins TRBV20-1 and TRBJ1-5; the match to TRBD1 covers 9 bases. V lost 3 bases and J lost 1; bases outside the gene matches: 4. This CDR3 spans 15 amino acids. Germline V CDR1 and CDR2: DFQATT, SNEGSKA (reference sequence). DNA for the CDR3: TGCAGTGCTAGGTTGGACAGGGGAAGCAATCAGCCCCAGCATTTT. It translates to CSARLDRGSNQPQHF.

DNA for the CDR3: TGTGCCATCAGTGGGGACAGCCGAACCGGGGAGCTGTTTTTT. Its protein product is CAISGDSRTGELFF. The rearrangement uses TRBV10-3 and TRBJ2-2, with 7 nucleotides matching TRBD1. The ends lost 4 bases at V and 5 bases at J; junction bases unmatched: 4. Germline-derived CDR1 and CDR2 are ENHRY and SYGVKD. The CDR3 spans 14 residues.

The rearrangement links TRBV20-1 to TRBJ1-2, with D uncertain. CDR3 length: 12 residues. V was shortened by 0 bases and J by 0 bases, with 2 bases between the two germline ends. The V gene's germline CDR1 is DFQATT and CDR2 SNEGSKA (reference sequence). DNA for the CDR3: TGCAGTGCTAGAGAGACTAACTATGGCTACACCTTC. Protein product: CSARETNYGYTF.

The chain is built from TRBV6-1 and TRBJ1-2; D not certain. The CDR3 has 14 amino acids. Per the germline V gene, CDR1 is MNHNS and CDR2 is SASEGT. V was cut by 6 bases and J by 2 bases, with 13 bases left in between. CDR3 nucleotides: TGTGCCAGCAGCGCAGTCCGGGAAAACTATGGCTACACCTTC. Protein product: CASSAVRENYGYTF.

The chain couples TRBV7-6 to TRBJ2-2, with 7 bases fitting TRBD1. CDR3 size: 16 residues. From germline, CDR1 is SGHVS and CDR2 FNYEAQ. V shed 5 bases, J shed 3 bases, and the junction held 9 bases outside the gene matches. The CDR3 spells CASSPSQQGHTGELFF. CDR3 DNA: TGTGCCAGCAGCCCAAGCCAACAGGGGCACACCGGGGAGCTGTTTTTT.

A few counts support this clonotype. The chain links TRBV4-2 to TRBJ1-1; D unclear. CDR1 is LGHNA and CDR2 is YNFKEQ in the germline V gene. The CDR3 totals 13 residues. The V gene lost 3 bases and the J gene lost 4 bases, with 9 bases spanning the gap. CDR3 loop: CASSQDSGTEAFF. CDR3 DNA: TGTGCCAGCAGCCAGGATTCCGGCACTGAAGCTTTCTTT.

CDR3 coding DNA: TGTGCCAGCAGCGCAGGACAGGGGGCATACGAGCAGTACTTC. This translates into CASSAGQGAYEQYF. The V gene is TRBV6-5, the J gene TRBJ2-7; 11 nucleotides agree with TRBD1. V lost 6 bases and J lost 4; bases outside the gene matches: 5. Germline V gives CDR1 MNHEY, CDR2 SVGAGI. The CDR3 has 14 amino acids.

This clonotype was seen a handful of times. The chain's CDR3 is CSASNPGPSSYNSPLHF. Written as DNA, the CDR3 is TGCAGTGCCAGTAACCCGGGGCCCAGCTCCTATAATTCACCCCTCCACTTT. The genes are TRBV20-1 and TRBJ1-6; D may be TRBD1 (5 bases). Germline V gene lookup returns CDR1 DFQATT and CDR2 SNEGSKA (reference sequence). The V end was cut by 6 bases, the J end by 0 bases, with 18 bases between. The CDR3 is 17 amino acids.

This sequence joins TRBV4-1 and TRBJ1-1, with D perhaps matching TRBD1 (5 bases). The CDR3 runs to 15 residues. Germline CDR1 and CDR2: MGHRA and YSYEKL. V shed 1 base and J shed 1 base, with 10 bases lying between them. CDR3 in amino acids: CASSQAGPGNTEAFF. CDR3 nucleotides: TGCGCCAGCAGCCAAGCGGGGCCGGGGAACACTGAAGCTTTCTTT.

Many counts were recorded for this clonotype. The chain carries TRBV20-1 and TRBJ1-1; D is uncertain. The germline V gene encodes CDR1 DFQATT and CDR2 SNEGSKA (reference sequence). V was shortened by 2 bases and J by 0 bases, with 10 bases between the two germline ends. The CDR3 is 14 amino acids. The CDR3: CSARPNLMNTEAFF. The CDR3 nucleotides are TGCAGTGCTAGACCGAATCTGATGAACACTGAAGCTTTCTTT.

This clonotype was observed a handful of times. The chain employs TRBV14 and TRBJ2-7; unclear D gene. The germline V gene encodes CDR1 SGHDN and CDR2 FVKESK. V dropped 1 base and J dropped 4 bases, with 11 bases sitting between them. This CDR3 region has 14 residues. CDR3 bases: TGTGCCAGCAGCCAAGGACAAGACCGTTACGAGCAGTACTTC. This translates into CASSQGQDRYEQYF.

This chain connects TRBV7-8 to TRBJ2-7; D uncertain. Germline V gene data show CDR1 as SGHVS and CDR2 as FQNEAQ. CDR3 length: 14 amino acids. V was trimmed by 5 bases and J by 2 bases, leaving 13 bases between them. The CDR3 region is CASSLTYLTYEQYF. CDR3 DNA sequence: TGTGCCAGCAGCCTGACTTACCTTACCTACGAGCAGTACTTC.

This clonotype was detected a few times. The V call is TRBV20-1, the J call TRBJ2-6, with 9 bases lining up with TRBD2. V lost 5 bases, J lost 0 bases, and 8 bases stayed unmatched. This CDR3 has 17 amino acids. Germline V gene sequence: CDR1 DFQATT, CDR2 SNEGSKA (reference sequence). CDR3 protein: CSAPPTSGYSGANVLTF. The CDR3 DNA reads as TGCAGTGCTCCTCCGACTAGCGGCTACTCTGGGGCCAACGTCCTGACTTTC.

This clonotype was seen many times. V gene TRBV20-1 combines with J gene TRBJ1-5; D not certain. The CDR3 covers 14 residues. Germline-derived CDR1 and CDR2 are DFQATT and SNEGSKA (reference sequence). V dropped 0 bases and J dropped 4 bases, with 10 bases sitting between them. CDR3 in DNA: TGCAGTGCTAGAGATGACGCGATGAATCAGCCCCAGCATTTT. Amino acid sequence: CSARDDAMNQPQHF.

This clonotype counts as medium-sized. The chain couples TRBV9 to TRBJ2-4, with 7 bases aligning to TRBD1. V trimming: 1 base; J trimming: 4 bases; junction bases outside the gene matches: 5. The germline V gene has CDR1 SGDLS and CDR2 YYNGEE. CDR3 length: 15 amino acids. The CDR3 is CASSVSGTVKNIQYF. CDR3 sequence (DNA): TGTGCCAGCAGCGTATCCGGGACAGTGAAAAACATTCAGTACTTC.

This clonotype showed up just a few times. The rearrangement joins TRBV6-6 to TRBJ1-6; the D gene is possibly TRBD1 (5 bases). Trimming removed 7 bases from V and 8 bases from J, with 9 bases in between. The CDR3 runs to 12 residues. The germline V gene has CDR1 MNHNY and CDR2 SVGAGI (reference sequence). CDR3 DNA: TGTGCCAGCAAAGACAGAGATTCACCCCTCCACTTT. Translated, it gives CASKDRDSPLHF.

This clonotype is a singleton in its sample. A read error may explain this, as a much larger clone is one base away. The chain is built from TRBV27 and TRBJ2-1; a weak D match, TRBD1 (6 bases). V was clipped by 6 bases and J by 3 bases, with 18 bases between them. This CDR3 has 16 amino acids. Germline-derived CDR1 and CDR2 are MNHEY and SMNVEV (reference sequence). The CDR3 spells CASSSTGPQSYNEQFF. The CDR3 DNA follows: TGTGCCAGCAGCTCAACAGGGCCTCAAAGCTACAATGAGCAGTTCTTC.

This clonotype has just a few counts. This rearrangement joins TRBV20-1 to TRBJ1-2; D not certain. Trimming cost V 0 bases and J 5 bases, with 10 bases left between them. This CDR3 has 13 amino acids. CDR1 and CDR2 (germline): DFQATT, SNEGSKA (reference sequence). The CDR3 DNA follows: TGCAGTGCTAGAGATGACCAGAATTATGGCTACACCTTC. Protein sequence: CSARDDQNYGYTF.

In this sample, this clonotype turned up many times. The CDR3 coding sequence is TGTGCCAGCAGTAAAATGAGGACAGGTCGGGACACTGAAGCTTTCTTT. It translates to CASSKMRTGRDTEAFF. The gene calls are TRBV2 and TRBJ1-1; 7 bases are a match to TRBD1. Germline CDR1 and CDR2: SNHLY and FYNNEI. This CDR3 has 16 residues. J gave up 3 bases and V 5 bases, and 12 bases lay outside the gene matches.